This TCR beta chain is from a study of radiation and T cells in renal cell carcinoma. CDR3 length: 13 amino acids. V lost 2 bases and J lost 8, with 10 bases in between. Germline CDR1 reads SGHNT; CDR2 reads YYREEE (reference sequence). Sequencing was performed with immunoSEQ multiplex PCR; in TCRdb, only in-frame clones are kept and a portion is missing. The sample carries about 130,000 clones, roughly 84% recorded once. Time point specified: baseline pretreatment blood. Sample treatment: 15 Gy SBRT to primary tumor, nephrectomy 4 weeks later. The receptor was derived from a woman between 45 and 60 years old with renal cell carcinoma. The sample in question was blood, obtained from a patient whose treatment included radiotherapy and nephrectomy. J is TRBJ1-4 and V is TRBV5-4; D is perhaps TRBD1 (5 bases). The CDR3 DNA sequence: TGTGCCAGCAGCTTTGCAGGGACCGAAAAACTGTTTTTT. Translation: CASSFAGTEKLFF.